This entry is about one T cell receptor beta chain. Its antigen is currently unknown. One junction end does not reproduce the germline sequence, and a read error may be involved. CDR1 and CDR2 from the germline V gene are SQVTM and ANQGSEA. This CDR3 has 9 amino acids. Only in-frame clones appear in the TCRdb table, and some are missing; sequencing was by immunoSEQ multiplex PCR. In the table there are about 49,000 clones, about 93% of which are singletons. This sample was included in a study of cytomegalovirus exposure and HLA in healthy donors. Study-level points and caveats: Rarity characterized most TCR sequences, yet some public TCRs appeared in many donors.

This clonotype originated in a young woman in good health and CMV-seropositive. Material: PBMCs. The chain recombines TRBV29-1 with TRBJ2-3; TRBD2 is a possible D gene (5 bases). CDR3 protein: CSVEQEGTF. The DNA of the CDR3 is TGCAGCGTTGAACAAGAGGGCACTTTT.